This T cell receptor (beta chain) comes out of a study of shared clonotypes between healthy human individuals. Across the study: Per-donor plates numbered three CD4 naive, three CD4 memory, two CD8 naive and one CD8 memory.

Positive CCR7 selection of CD45RO-negative cells yielded the naive CD8 cells, and terminally differentiated effector memory CD45RA+ cells were excluded. Germline V gives CDR1 LNHDA, CDR2 SQIVND (reference sequence). CDR3 length: 14 residues. V lost 9 bases and J lost 5, with 16 bases in between. Replicate sorted-subset PCRs were loaded with around 210 ng DNA, roughly 33,000 T cell genomes. Using immunoSEQ multiplex PCR, the repertoire was profiled, and TCRdb retains in-frame clones only, with some absent. In the table there are roughly 2.1 million clones, 90% to 95% of which are singletons. The chain links TRBV19 to TRBJ2-2, with D possibly TRBD1 on 6 matching bases. The sample taken for sequencing was naive CD8+ T cells from PBMCs. The receptor was derived from a man younger than 30 in good health. Some clones in this sample may be carry-over from other donors' samples. The CDR3 DNA follows: TGTGCCAGCCAGGGGATGACCGGGACCGGGGAGCTGTTTTTT. Translation gives CASQGMTGTGELFF.